This T cell receptor beta chain was captured in a study of control samples from healthy donors and cancer patients. V was pared by 5 bases and J by 3 bases, with 9 bases of the junction left unmatched. In germline, CDR1 is SEHNR, CDR2 FQNEAQ (reference sequence). This CDR3 has 17 residues. This clone has just a few counts. The data were produced by immunoSEQ multiplex PCR, yet TCRdb's version contains in-frame clones alone and is incomplete. The sample yields 90,000 to 150,000 clones, about 91% seen once. The TCR comes from a man aged 35-49 years in good health. Input material: blood. The rearrangement links TRBV7-9 to TRBJ2-7, with 14 bases lining up with TRBD2. In DNA, the CDR3 is TGTGCCAGCAGCCCGGGACTAGCGGGGGCCAAATACTACGAGCAGTACTTC. Translating it yields CASSPGLAGAKYYEQYF.